Sequencing of this T cell receptor beta chain was carried out in a study of beta chain features in type 1 diabetes. This clone has just a few counts. What it binds is not known. Other DNA variants within this sample encode the same CDR3. The V and J ends lost 4 bases and 2 bases respectively, with 10 bases between them. This CDR3 region has 14 residues. Germline lookup yields CDR1 SGDLS and CDR2 YYNGEE. CD45RO/CCR7/CD25/CD127/CD95/CD27 separated CD4+ naive, central memory, regulatory and stem cell-like memory cells by sorting. The study reverse transcribed the entire isolated RNA, so it sequenced expressed TCRB transcripts. Naive, central memory and regulatory T cell samples yielded a few million reads on average. Profiling relied on immunoSEQ multiplex PCR, and the TCRdb table lists in-frame clones only, not all of them. The sample carries over 700,000 clones, roughly 15% recorded once. Whole-study findings and limits: Equally in patients and controls, PCR might preferentially amplify shorter templates.

The receptor was derived from a young woman in good health. The sequencing input was naive CD4+ T cells from blood. This chain connects TRBV9 to TRBJ1-5; D is possibly TRBD1 (5 bases). The CDR3 protein is CASSPGHGNQPQHF. The CDR3 DNA follows: TGTGCCAGCAGCCCGGGGCACGGCAATCAGCCCCAGCATTTT.